The rows below give T cell receptor beta chains drawn from one sample of a study of cytomegalovirus exposure and HLA in healthy donors. Sequencing used immunoSEQ multiplex PCR; TCRdb keeps in-frame clones, though not all of them. This sample has fewer than 110,000 clones; under 80% occur once, and the top ten carry around 15%. The sample comprised PBMCs. The receptor set was obtained from a woman aged 40 to 55 in good health and CMV-seropositive. Each CDR3 is given with its conserved first and last residue. The D gene is left open where the match is weak. Some rows have no size entry. The others give once, few or many, or a class for an expanded clone.

d_call cdr3_length clone_size j_call v_call cdr3_nt cdr3_aa
TRBD1 15 NA TRBJ2-7 TRBV15 TGTGCCACCAGCAGGGGGACAGGGTGGAACTACGAGCAGTACTTC CATSRGTGWNYEQYF
TRBD2 14 NA TRBJ2-7 TRBV5-4 TGTGCCAGCAGTCTAGCGGGGGGGCCCTACGAGCAGTACTTC CASSLAGGPYEQYF
NA 15 NA TRBJ2-3 TRBV5-1 TGCGCCAGCAGTTCTACCGGGACTAGCACAGATACGCAGTATTTT CASSSTGTSTDTQYF
NA 18 NA TRBJ2-1 TRBV25-1 TGTGCCAGCAGTGACACAATTTTACCAGCGGGTCAGCGGAATGAGCAGTTCTTC CASSDTILPAGQRNEQFF
TRBD1 14 NA TRBJ2-5 TRBV6-5 TGTGCCAGCAGTCAGGACAGGGGGCTGGGGACCCAGTACTTC CASSQDRGLGTQYF
NA 13 NA TRBJ1-1 TRBV4-1 TGCGCCAGCAGCCAAGTTGCGGGAGTCGAGGCTTTCTTT CASSQVAGVEAFF
NA 12 NA TRBJ1-2 TRBV25-1 TGTGCCAGCAGTACGGACTTATATGGCTACACCTTC CASSTDLYGYTF
TRBD1 16 NA TRBJ1-5 TRBV4-1 TGCGCCAGCAGCCAAGGACAGGGCCACGGGGTTCAGCCCCAGCATTTT CASSQGQGHGVQPQHF
NA 14 few TRBJ2-1 TRBV7-9 TGTGCCAGCAGACCAGCGAGGGGGGGCAATGAGCAGTTCTTC CASRPARGGNEQFF
NA 16 NA TRBJ2-5 TRBV5-1 TGCGCCAGCAGCCCATCTCCGACCCAGGCCAAGGAGACCCAGTACTTC CASSPSPTQAKETQYF
TRBD2 18 NA TRBJ2-3 TRBV10-3 TGTGCCATCAGTGAAACCGGGACTAGCGGGGGGGCGGGAGATACGCAGTATTTT CAISETGTSGGAGDTQYF
NA 16 NA TRBJ1-2 TRBV19 TGTGCCAGTAGTAGCGCCAGGACAGCCATTAACTATGGCTACACCTTC CASSSARTAINYGYTF
NA 14 NA TRBJ1-1 TRBV2 TGTGCCAGCAGCGCCTGGGGGGGGAACACTGAAGCTTTCTTT CASSAWGGNTEAFF
TRBD2 15 NA TRBJ2-1 TRBV2 TGTGCCAGCAGTGAATCTAGCGGGGGGGCGAATGAGCAGTTCTTC CASSESSGGANEQFF
TRBD2 15 NA TRBJ2-3 TRBV18 TGTGCCAGCTCGCCTAGCGGGGGGGCGGCGGATACGCAGTATTTT CASSPSGGAADTQYF
TRBD1 15 NA TRBJ2-1 TRBV5-6 TGTGCCAGCAGCTTGGCGACAGGGGTATTTTTTGGGCAGTTCTTC CASSLATGVFFGQFF
NA 13 NA TRBJ1-2 TRBV6-5 TGTGCCAGCAGTTACTCGATCCTAAGTGGCTACACCTTC CASSYSILSGYTF
NA 14 NA TRBJ2-5 TRBV4-1 TGCGCCAGCAGCCAAGAACGGCGGGGAGAGACCCAGTACTTC CASSQERRGETQYF
NA 14 NA TRBJ1-1 TRBV5-1 TGCGCCAGCAGCATTCAGGGCACGAACACTGAAGCTTTCTTT CASSIQGTNTEAFF
NA 13 NA TRBJ2-3 TRBV5-4 TGTGCCAGCAGCCTCCAGAGCACAGATACGCAGTATTTT CASSLQSTDTQYF
NA 17 NA TRBJ2-5 TRBV7-2 TGTGCCAGCAGCTTAGTAGGTGCGGGGGCAATCCAAGAGACCCAGTACTTC CASSLVGAGAIQETQYF
TRBD1 17 NA TRBJ1-2 TRBV18 TGTGCCAGCTCACCCCCGGGACAGGGGGCGCCTAACTATGGCTACACCTTC CASSPPGQGAPNYGYTF
NA 16 NA TRBJ1-4 TRBV25-1 TGTGCCAGCAGTGAAAGGAATAGGGCAGGGAATGAAAAACTGTTTTTT CASSERNRAGNEKLFF
NA 15 few TRBJ1-6 TRBV6-1 TGTGCCAGCACGGAGGACGGGGTAATTTACTCACCCCTCCACTTT CASTEDGVIYSPLHF
NA 13 NA TRBJ1-2 TRBV6-5 TGTGCCAGCAGTTACCGGGGGGGCTATGGCTACACCTTC CASSYRGGYGYTF
TRBD1 16 NA TRBJ1-4 TRBV4-1 TGCGCCAGCAGCCAGTGGGCCGGACAGGCCCATGAAAAACTGTTTTTT CASSQWAGQAHEKLFF
NA 13 NA TRBJ2-2 TRBV4-3 TGCGCCAGCAGCCTGACAGAGACCGGGGAGCTGTTTTTT CASSLTETGELFF
NA 15 NA TRBJ2-5 TRBV19 TGTGCCAGTAGTATAGGTTCCGGGTTACAAGAGACCCAGTACTTC CASSIGSGLQETQYF
NA 13 NA TRBJ1-2 TRBV6-1 TGTGCCAGCAGTGAAGCGGGACTAAGAGGCTACACCTTC CASSEAGLRGYTF
NA 13 NA TRBJ1-1 TRBV9 TGTGCTAGCAGCGTCCTCGCGGGCACTGAAGCTTTCTTT CASSVLAGTEAFF
TRBD1 14 NA TRBJ1-2 TRBV7-9 TGTGCCAGCAGCCCCCCGGGACAGAACTATGGCTACACCTTC CASSPPGQNYGYTF
TRBD2 15 NA TRBJ2-1 TRBV5-4 TGTGCCAGCCGTCATAGCGGGGGGGCCTACAATGAGCAGTTCTTC CASRHSGGAYNEQFF
NA 14 NA TRBJ1-2 TRBV7-8 TGTGCCAGCAGCTTAGGGTCAGGCCGCTATGGCTACACCTTC CASSLGSGRYGYTF
TRBD1 14 NA TRBJ1-2 TRBV28 TGTGCCAGCAGTGGGACAGGGGGTGTGGGGGGCTACACCTTC CASSGTGGVGGYTF
NA 15 few TRBJ2-2 TRBV19 TGTGCCAGTAGTAGCGGGATACTATCGACCGGGGAGCTGTTTTTT CASSSGILSTGELFF
NA 14 NA TRBJ2-2 TRBV11-3 TGTGCCAGCAGCTTCGGGGGTAACACCGGGGAGCTGTTTTTT CASSFGGNTGELFF
TRBD2 14 NA TRBJ2-7 TRBV19 TGTGCCAGTAGCCCGTGGGGGGAGGGCTACGAGCAGTACTTC CASSPWGEGYEQYF
NA 16 many TRBJ1-2 TRBV2 TGTGCCAGCAGTCAGATGGGGGGGGCCCTCCTAGATGGCTACACCTTC CASSQMGGALLDGYTF
NA 15 NA TRBJ2-1 TRBV5-4 TGTGCCAGCAGCTGGATCGGGGGGACACCCCTACGGCGGTTCTTC CASSWIGGTPLRRFF
NA 13 NA TRBJ2-7 TRBV7-2 TGTGCCAGCAGCTTTGGAGGGTCATACGAGCAGTACTTC CASSFGGSYEQYF
TRBD1 14 NA TRBJ1-5 TRBV30 TGTGCCTGGGTGGGACAGAATAGCAATCAGCCCCAGCATTTT CAWVGQNSNQPQHF
TRBD1 15 NA TRBJ2-7 TRBV9 TGTGCCAGCAGCCCCAGACAGGGGGCTTCCTACGAGCAGTACTTC CASSPRQGASYEQYF
TRBD2 15 NA TRBJ2-5 TRBV7-7 TGTGCTAGCAGCTTAGAAACGGGGGGGCATGAGACCCAGTACTTC CASSLETGGHETQYF
NA 15 NA TRBJ1-2 TRBV5-1 TGCGCCAGCAGCCCGGGGACTGTAGCTAACTATGGCTACACCTTC CASSPGTVANYGYTF
TRBD1 16 NA TRBJ1-6 TRBV5-1 TGCGCCAGCAGCCCTGCTATGACAGGGTATAATTCACCCCTCCACTTT CASSPAMTGYNSPLHF
TRBD1 15 few TRBJ1-5 TRBV19 TGTGCCAGTAGTATAAACAGGGGCGGCAATCAGCCCCAGCATTTT CASSINRGGNQPQHF
NA 14 NA TRBJ1-1 TRBV5-1 TGCGCCAGCAGCTTGGCTAACGGGGGCACTGAAGCTTTCTTT CASSLANGGTEAFF
NA 12 NA TRBJ1-1 TRBV2 TGTGCCAGCAAAGGGGAGGACACTGAAGCTTTCTTT CASKGEDTEAFF
TRBD1 13 NA TRBJ1-2 TRBV6-5 TGTGCCAGCAGTTCCCGGACAGGGAATGGCTACACCTTC CASSSRTGNGYTF
TRBD2 13 NA TRBJ2-5 TRBV30 TGTGCCTGGAAAAATAGCGGGGGAAAGACCCAGTACTTC CAWKNSGGKTQYF
NA 11 NA TRBJ2-7 TRBV30 TGTGCCTGGGACACAGGCTACGAGCAGTACTTC CAWDTGYEQYF
TRBD2 14 NA TRBJ2-3 TRBV30 TGTGCCTGGAGCCGGGGGGGGCCCTCAGATACGCAGTATTTT CAWSRGGPSDTQYF
NA 15 NA TRBJ1-4 TRBV27 TGTGCCAGCAGGACCGCAGGGGCAACTAATGAAAAACTGTTTTTT CASRTAGATNEKLFF
NA 14 NA TRBJ1-1 TRBV4-1 TGCGCCAGCAGCCAAGATCCGTGGAACACTGAAGCTTTCTTT CASSQDPWNTEAFF
NA 14 NA TRBJ2-1 TRBV10-3 TGTGCCATCAGTGTAAGTAGCCCCTACAATGAGCAGTTCTTC CAISVSSPYNEQFF